This TCR beta chain was observed in a study of early T cells in non-severe SARS-CoV-2 infection (dated by TCRdb to about 2021). Turning to the overall study: Because TCR sequencing relied on bulk RNA taken from unsorted whole blood, pairing of alpha and beta chains was not possible.

What the study reported, not specific to this receptor: VDJdb matching was skewed toward anti-spike CD8 responses and likely underestimated virus-specific expansions, missing private and CD4 specificities.

A case-control design nested within a healthcare worker cohort in London, UK, was used, with weekly nasopharyngeal swab PCR tests and blood sampling performed. Between 23 and 31 March 2020, the week of the UK lockdown, healthcare workers were enrolled and then followed up weekly for as long as 16 weeks. As encoded in the germline V gene (reference sequence), CDR1 is LGHDT while CDR2 is YNNKEL. Including cysteine and phenylalanine, the CDR3 has 15 amino acids. Solely the CDR3 DNA is kept, with 45 bases framed from the first base. V is clipped by 0 bases and J by 6 bases, and the sequence between their germline boundaries is 15 bases long. Library preparation was by 5' RACE. The sequencer listed for this sample is NextSeq 500. In the TCR library protocol, unique molecular identifiers were attached to individual cDNA molecules to correct for PCR bias and sequencing error. Sequencing covered both TCR alpha and beta chains, and within each sample the abundances of alpha and beta sequences were tightly co-correlated. As for the authors' bioinformatics: V gene, J gene and CDR3 annotation of TCR sequences was performed with Decombinator V4. TCRs were defined as expanded if a significant change between any two time points was detected under a Poisson model with p below 0.0001. Abundances of TCRs were expressed as counts per million after normalisation to the total number of TCRs sequenced in each sample. MAIT TCRs were defined by TRAV1-2 paired with TRAJ12, TRAJ20 or TRAJ33, and iNKT TCRs by TRAV10 paired with TRAJ18. VDJdb, accessed 1 November 2021, was searched for CMV, EBV and SARS-CoV-2 annotated TCRs, excluding TCRs annotated for multiple antigens. In TCRdb, the public reads were trimmed at Q25 with fastp and aligned with MiXCR, with productive beta chains retained. Here each entry gathers all rows of one CDR3 protein and keeps the most common genes and DNA. What appears here as the V and J calls and clone size reflects TCRdb's work, not the paper's. This sample holds tens of thousands of distinct CDR3 sequences; more than 4.5% were observed only once. Approximately 5.4% of the sample goes to the ten largest clones.

Comment on this clonotype: Its antigen has not been determined. No much larger clone exists at a distance of one base, and base qualities are not known.

The sequencing used whole blood, collected at baseline. The source is an adult who was a healthcare worker with PCR-confirmed SARS-CoV-2 infection or an uninfected control (not recorded which). Rearrangement joined TRBV3-1 to TRBJ2-7; no D gene can be assigned with confidence. The CDR3 region has the sequence CASSQDWGSTGEQYF. The DNA is TGTGCCAGCAGCCAAGATTGGGGTTCCACGGGCGAGCAGTACTTC.